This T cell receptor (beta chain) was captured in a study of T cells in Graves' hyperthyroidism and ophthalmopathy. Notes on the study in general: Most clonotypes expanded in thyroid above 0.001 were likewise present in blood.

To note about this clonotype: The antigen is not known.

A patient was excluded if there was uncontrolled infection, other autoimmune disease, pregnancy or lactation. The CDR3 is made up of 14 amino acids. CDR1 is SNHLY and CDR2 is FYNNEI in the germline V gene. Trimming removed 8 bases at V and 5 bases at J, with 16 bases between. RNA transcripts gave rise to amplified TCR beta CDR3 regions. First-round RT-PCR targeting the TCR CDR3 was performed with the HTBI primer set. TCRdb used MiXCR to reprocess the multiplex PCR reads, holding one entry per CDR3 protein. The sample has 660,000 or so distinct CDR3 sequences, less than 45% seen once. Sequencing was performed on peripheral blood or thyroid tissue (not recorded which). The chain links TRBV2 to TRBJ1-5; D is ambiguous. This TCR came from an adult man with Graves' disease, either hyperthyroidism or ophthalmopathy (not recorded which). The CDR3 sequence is CASLVPGGDQPQHF. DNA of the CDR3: TGTGCCAGCTTGGTGCCAGGCGGGGATCAGCCCCAGCATTTT.